This section outlines one TCR beta chain sequence together with its context. Antigen specificity is unknown. The CDR3 has 14 amino acids. After removal of 7 bases from V and 0 bases from J, the junction contained 4 bases not matched to a gene. CDR1 is LNHDA, CDR2 SQIVND, per germline (reference sequence). Per the original data handling: Because ImmunoSEQ provided only junction sequences with no quality scores, the filtering differed. Some clones are missing from TCRdb's copy, which holds only in-frame ones; the method was immunoSEQ multiplex PCR. V, J and clone size are those of that table, while D and trimming were read from the DNA. The table shows about 680,000 clones, with roughly 72% occurring only once. These data are taken from a study of shared clonotypes between healthy human individuals. General study findings and limits: Sharing across several donors was seen in about 5% of naive CD4 clonotypes.

This TCR was recovered from a young woman in good health. Sequenced sample: memory CD4+ T cells sorted from blood. Documented subset: CD45RA-negative fraction. The chain combines TRBV19 with TRBJ2-3; TRBD2 matches 7 bases. CDR3 region: CASTYSGSTDTQYF. As DNA, the CDR3 is TGTGCCAGTACTTATAGCGGGAGCACAGATACGCAGTATTTT.